This T cell receptor (beta chain) was recorded in a study of cytomegalovirus exposure and HLA in healthy donors. Study-wide points: Later analysis suggested most CMV-associated TCR beta chains were HLA-restricted.

A note on this clone: As yet, its antigen is unknown.

Healthy bone marrow donors supplied every sample. Donors showed nominal health when sampled, although they likely had unrecorded immune exposures. A multiplex PCR was run with 60 Vbeta primers and 13 Jbeta primers. The method was immunoSEQ multiplex PCR; TCRdb's version includes in-frame clones alone and lacks a portion of them. The table shows some 180,000 clones, with roughly 82% occurring only once. The CDR3 runs 14 residues. Germline values: CDR1 MDHEN, CDR2 SYDVKM. V was shortened by 2 bases and J by 9 bases, with 17 bases between the two germline ends. The sequence was obtained from a man aged 40-55 years in good health and CMV-seronegative. The rearrangement links TRBV28 to TRBJ2-7; weak D call: TRBD2 (6 bases). The sequenced material came from PBMCs. CDR3 region: CASSLRQGAGGQYF. The CDR3 region has the DNA TGTGCCAGCAGTTTACGGCAGGGAGCCGGGGGGCAGTACTTC.